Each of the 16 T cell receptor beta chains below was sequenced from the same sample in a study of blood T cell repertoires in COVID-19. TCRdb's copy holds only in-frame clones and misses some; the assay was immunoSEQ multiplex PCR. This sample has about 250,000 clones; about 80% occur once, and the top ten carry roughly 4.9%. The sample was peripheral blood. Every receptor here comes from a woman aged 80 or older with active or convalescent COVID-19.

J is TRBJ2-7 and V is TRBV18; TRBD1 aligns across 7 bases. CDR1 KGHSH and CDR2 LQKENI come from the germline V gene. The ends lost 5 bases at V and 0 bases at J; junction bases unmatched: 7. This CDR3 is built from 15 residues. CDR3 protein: CASSITGDSSYEQYF. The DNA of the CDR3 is TGTGCCAGCTCAATAACAGGGGACAGCTCCTACGAGCAGTACTTC.

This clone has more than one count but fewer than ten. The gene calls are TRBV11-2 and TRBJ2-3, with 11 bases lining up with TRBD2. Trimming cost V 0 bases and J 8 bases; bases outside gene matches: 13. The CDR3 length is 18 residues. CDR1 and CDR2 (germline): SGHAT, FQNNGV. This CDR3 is CASSLEVSSGGHFGTQYF. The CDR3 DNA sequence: TGTGCCAGCAGCTTAGAGGTGTCTAGCGGGGGGCACTTCGGTACGCAGTATTTT.

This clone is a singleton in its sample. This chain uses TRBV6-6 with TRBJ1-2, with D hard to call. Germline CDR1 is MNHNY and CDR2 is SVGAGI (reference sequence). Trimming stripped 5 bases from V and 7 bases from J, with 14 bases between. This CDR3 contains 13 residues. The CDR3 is CASSARLHGGYTF. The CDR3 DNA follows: TGTGCCAGCAGTGCGCGTCTCCACGGTGGCTACACCTTC.

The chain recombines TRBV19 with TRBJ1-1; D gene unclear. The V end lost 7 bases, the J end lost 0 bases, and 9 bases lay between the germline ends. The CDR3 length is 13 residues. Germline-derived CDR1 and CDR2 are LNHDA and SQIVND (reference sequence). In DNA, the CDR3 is TGTGCCAGTAAGAGAGGGCTGAACACTGAAGCTTTCTTT. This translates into CASKRGLNTEAFF.

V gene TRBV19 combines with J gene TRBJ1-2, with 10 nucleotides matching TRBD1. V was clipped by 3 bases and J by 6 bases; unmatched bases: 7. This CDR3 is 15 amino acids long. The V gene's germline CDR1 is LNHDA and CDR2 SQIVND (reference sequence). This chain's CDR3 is CASSIPGTGVNGYTF. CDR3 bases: TGTGCCAGTAGTATCCCCGGGACAGGGGTGAATGGCTACACCTTC. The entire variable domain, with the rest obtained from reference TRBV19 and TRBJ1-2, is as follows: DGGITQSPKYLFRKEGQNVTLSCEQNLNHDAMYWYRQDPGQGLRLIYYSQIVNDFQKGDIAEGYSVSREKKESFPLTVTSAQKNPTAFYLCASSIPGTGVNGYTFGSGTRLTVV.

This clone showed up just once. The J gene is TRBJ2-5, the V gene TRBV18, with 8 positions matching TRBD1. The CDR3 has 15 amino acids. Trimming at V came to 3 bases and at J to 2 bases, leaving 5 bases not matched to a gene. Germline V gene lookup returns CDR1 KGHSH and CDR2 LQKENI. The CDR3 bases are TGTGCCAGCTCACCGCCGGGACAGGTACAAGAGACCCAGTACTTC. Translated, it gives CASSPPGQVQETQYF.

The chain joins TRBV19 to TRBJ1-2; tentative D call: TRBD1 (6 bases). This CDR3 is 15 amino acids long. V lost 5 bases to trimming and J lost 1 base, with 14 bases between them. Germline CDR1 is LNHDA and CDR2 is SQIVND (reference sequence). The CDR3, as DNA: TGTGCCAGTAGTCCCATGCAGGGGAATAACTATGGCTACACCTTC. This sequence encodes CASSPMQGNNYGYTF.

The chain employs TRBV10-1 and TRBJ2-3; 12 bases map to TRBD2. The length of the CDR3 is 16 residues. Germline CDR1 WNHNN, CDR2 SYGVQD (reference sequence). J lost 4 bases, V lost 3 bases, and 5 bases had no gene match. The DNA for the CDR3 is TGCGCCAGCAGTGACCAGAGACTAGCGGGGGCAGATACGCAGTATTTT. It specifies CASSDQRLAGADTQYF.

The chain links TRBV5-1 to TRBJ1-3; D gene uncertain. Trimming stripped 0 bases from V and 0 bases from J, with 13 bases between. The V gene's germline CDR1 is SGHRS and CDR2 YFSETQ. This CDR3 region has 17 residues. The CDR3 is CASSLAGGSYSGNTIYF. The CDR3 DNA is TGCGCCAGCAGCTTGGCCGGAGGTTCTTACTCTGGAAACACCATATATTTT.

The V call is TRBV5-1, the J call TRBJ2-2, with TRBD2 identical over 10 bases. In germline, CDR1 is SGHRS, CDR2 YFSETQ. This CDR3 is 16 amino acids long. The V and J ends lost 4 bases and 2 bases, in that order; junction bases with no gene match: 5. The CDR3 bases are TGCGCCAGCAGCATAGCGGGGGGCCTAAACACCGGGGAGCTGTTTTTT. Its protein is CASSIAGGLNTGELFF.

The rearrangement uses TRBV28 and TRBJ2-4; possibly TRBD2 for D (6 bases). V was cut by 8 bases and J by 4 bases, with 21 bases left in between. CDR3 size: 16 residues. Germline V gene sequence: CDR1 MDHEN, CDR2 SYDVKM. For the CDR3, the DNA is TGTGCCAGCGGTCCTAGCGCCTGGGGGATAAAAAACATTCAGTACTTC. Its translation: CASGPSAWGIKNIQYF.

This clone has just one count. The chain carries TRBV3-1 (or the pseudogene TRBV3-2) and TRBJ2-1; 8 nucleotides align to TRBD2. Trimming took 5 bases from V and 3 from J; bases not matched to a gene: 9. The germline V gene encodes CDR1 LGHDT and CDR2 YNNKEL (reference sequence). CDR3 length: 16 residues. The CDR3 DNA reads TGTGCCAGCAGCGCTACCGGGACTAGAGACTACAATGAGCAGTTCTTC. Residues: CASSATGTRDYNEQFF.

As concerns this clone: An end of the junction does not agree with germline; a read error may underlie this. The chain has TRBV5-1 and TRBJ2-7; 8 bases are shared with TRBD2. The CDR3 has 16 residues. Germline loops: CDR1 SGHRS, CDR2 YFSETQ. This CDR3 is CARSLGGGTGGGEQYF. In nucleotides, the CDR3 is TGCGCCCGCAGCTTGGGTGGGGGGACCGGGGGGGGCGAGCAGTACTTC. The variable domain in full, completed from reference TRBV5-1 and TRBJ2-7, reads KAGVTQTPRYLIKTRGQQVTLSCSPISGHRSVSWYQQTPGQGLQFLFEYFSETQRNKGNFPGRFSGRQFSNSRSEMNVSTLELGDSALYLCARSLGGGTGGGEQYFGPGTRLTVT.

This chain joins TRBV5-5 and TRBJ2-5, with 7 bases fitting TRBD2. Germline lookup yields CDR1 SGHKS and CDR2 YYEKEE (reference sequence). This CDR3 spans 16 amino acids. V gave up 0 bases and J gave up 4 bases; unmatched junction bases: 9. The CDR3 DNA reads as TGTGCCAGCAGCTTGGCCGACGCGGGAGTGGGAGAGACCCAGTACTTC. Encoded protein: CASSLADAGVGETQYF. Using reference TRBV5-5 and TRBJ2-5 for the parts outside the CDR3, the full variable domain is DAGVTQSPTHLIKTRGQQVTLRCSPISGHKSVSWYQQVLGQGPQFIFQYYEKEERGRGNFPDRFSARQFPNYSSELNVNALLLGDSALYLCASSLADAGVGETQYFGPGTRLLVL.

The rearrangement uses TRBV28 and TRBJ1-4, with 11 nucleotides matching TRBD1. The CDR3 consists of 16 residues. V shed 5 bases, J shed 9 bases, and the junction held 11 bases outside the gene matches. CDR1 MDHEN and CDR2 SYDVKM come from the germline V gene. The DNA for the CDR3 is TGTGCCAGCAGTAGACCCCCCGGGACAGGGGGACAAAAACTGTTTTTT. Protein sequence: CASSRPPGTGGQKLFF. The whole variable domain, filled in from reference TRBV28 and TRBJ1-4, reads DVKVTQSSRYLVKRTGEKVFLECVQDMDHENMFWYRQDPGLGLRLIYFSYDVKMKEKGDIPEGYSVSREKKERFSLILESASTNQTSMYLCASSRPPGTGGQKLFFGSGTQLSVL.

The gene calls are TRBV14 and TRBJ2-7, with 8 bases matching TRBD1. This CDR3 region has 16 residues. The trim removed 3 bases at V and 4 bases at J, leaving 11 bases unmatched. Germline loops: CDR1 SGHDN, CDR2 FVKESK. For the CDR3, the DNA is TGTGCCAGCAGCCAGTGGACAGGGTCTTTTGTATACGAGCAGTACTTC. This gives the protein CASSQWTGSFVYEQYF.